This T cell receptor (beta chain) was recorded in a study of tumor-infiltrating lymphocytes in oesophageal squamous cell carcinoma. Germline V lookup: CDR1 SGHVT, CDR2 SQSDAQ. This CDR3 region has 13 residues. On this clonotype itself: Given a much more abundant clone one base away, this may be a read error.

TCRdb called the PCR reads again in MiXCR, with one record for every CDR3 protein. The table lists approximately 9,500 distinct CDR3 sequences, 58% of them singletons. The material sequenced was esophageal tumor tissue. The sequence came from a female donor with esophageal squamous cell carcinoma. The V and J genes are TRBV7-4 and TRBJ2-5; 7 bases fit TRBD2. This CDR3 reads CASSPRAGETQNF. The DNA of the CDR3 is TGTGCCAGCAGCCCGAGGGCGGGGGAGACCCAGAACTTC. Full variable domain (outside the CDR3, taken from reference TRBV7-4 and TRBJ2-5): GAGVSQSPRYKVAKRGRDVALRCDSISGHVTLYWYRQTLGQGSEVLTYSQSDAQRDKSGRPSGRFSAERPERSVSTLKIQRTEQGDSAVYLCASSPRAGETQNFGPGTRLLVL.